These 30 T cell receptor beta chains originate from one sample sequenced in a study of T cell changes during pregnancy in multiple sclerosis. TCRdb's table, derived via immunoSEQ multiplex PCR, lists solely in-frame clones and lacks some. This table holds around 67,000 clones, about nine tenths found once. Sequenced material: peripheral blood, taken after pregnancy. These receptors all stem from a female donor in good health, enrolled as a control in a pregnancy study.

The chain is built from TRBV7-9 and TRBJ1-5, with a weak D call TRBD1 (5 bases). Germline V gene lookup returns CDR1 SEHNR and CDR2 FQNEAQ (reference sequence). This CDR3 is 16 amino acids long. The V end lost 7 bases, the J end lost 1 base, and 17 bases lay between the germline ends. The CDR3 loop reads CASTMSQGSSNQPQHF. The CDR3 DNA sequence: TGTGCCAGCACCATGTCCCAGGGTTCGAGCAATCAGCCCCAGCATTTT.

This clone was found a few times. This chain links TRBV7-9 with TRBJ2-1; 8 bases are shared with TRBD2. The junction had 15 bases not matched to a gene; V was cut back by 5 bases and J by 6 bases. Germline V CDR1 and CDR2: SEHNR, FQNEAQ (reference sequence). CDR3 length: 17 residues. The CDR3 is CASSDTSGVPYINEQFF. The CDR3 bases are TGTGCCAGCAGCGACACTAGCGGAGTGCCCTATATCAATGAGCAGTTCTTC.

The chain links TRBV9 to TRBJ2-3; TRBD2 aligns across 7 bases. The germline CDR1 and CDR2 sequences are SGDLS and YYNGEE. V shed 4 bases and J 1 base; nucleotides not matched to a gene: 6. The CDR3 is 15 residues long. This CDR3 is CASSRRAGGTDTQYF. CDR3 coding DNA: TGTGCCAGCAGCCGCCGGGCGGGGGGCACAGATACGCAGTATTTT.

The chain is built from TRBV20-1 and TRBJ2-5; no firm D call. The CDR3 has 11 amino acids. Germline lookup yields CDR1 DFQATT and CDR2 SNEGSKA (reference sequence). V was pared by 5 bases and J by 2 bases, with 6 bases between. CDR3 amino acids: CSAADQETQYF. In nucleotides, the CDR3 is TGCAGTGCTGCAGATCAAGAGACCCAGTACTTC.

The chain carries TRBV7-2 and TRBJ1-1, with a weak D call TRBD1 (6 bases). The germline V gene encodes CDR1 SGHTA and CDR2 FQGNSA. V was cut by 1 base and J by 1 base, with 19 bases left in between. This CDR3 is built from 18 residues. This CDR3 is CASSLVALDRFENTEAFF. DNA for the CDR3: TGTGCCAGCAGCTTAGTGGCCCTGGACAGATTCGAGAACACTGAAGCTTTCTTT. Full variable domain (outside the CDR3, taken from reference TRBV7-2 and TRBJ1-1): GAGVSQSPSNKVTEKGKDVELRCDPISGHTALYWYRQSLGQGLEFLIYFQGNSAPDKSGLPSDRFSAERTGGSVSTLTIQRTQQEDSAVYLCASSLVALDRFENTEAFFGQGTRLTVV.

The V call is TRBV9, the J call TRBJ2-7; 12 bases agree with TRBD2. Germline CDR1 SGDLS, CDR2 YYNGEE. V lost 3 bases, J lost 2 bases, and 9 bases stayed unmatched. The CDR3 consists of 17 residues. The CDR3 nucleotides read TGTGCCAGCAGCGAAGGGCTAGCGGGAGGGTTCGCCTACGAGCAGTACTTC. Protein product: CASSEGLAGGFAYEQYF.

DNA for the CDR3: TGTGCCAGCAAGGGAGGCGGGAGAGGGGAAGAGACCCAGTACTTC. Translated: CASKGGGRGEETQYF. The V call is TRBV28, the J call TRBJ2-5, with 7 bases matching TRBD2. Trimming took 7 bases from V and 3 from J; bases not matched to a gene: 11. This CDR3 region has 15 residues. Germline CDR1 is MDHEN and CDR2 is SYDVKM.

J is TRBJ2-5 and V is TRBV6-5, with D possibly TRBD1 on 6 matching bases. CDR3 size: 13 residues. In germline, CDR1 is MNHEY, CDR2 SVGAGI. Trimming removed 2 bases from V and 5 bases from J, with 9 bases in between. Written as DNA, the CDR3 is TGTGCCAGCAGTTACGGGGGCTCGGAGACCCAGTACTTC. This encodes CASSYGGSETQYF.

V usage is TRBV6-5 and J usage is TRBJ2-7; TRBD1 aligns across 7 bases. The CDR3 totals 13 residues. Germline CDR1 is MNHEY and CDR2 is SVGAGI. J lost 2 bases, V lost 6 bases, and 4 bases had no gene match. The CDR3 loop is CASRRTGAYEQYF. Here the CDR3 DNA reads TGTGCCAGCAGGCGTACAGGGGCCTACGAGCAGTACTTC.

J is TRBJ1-3 and V is TRBV19; D is unclear. This CDR3 has 16 residues. Germline V CDR1 and CDR2: LNHDA, SQIVND (reference sequence). V dropped 2 bases and J dropped 0 bases, with 11 bases sitting between them. CDR3 region: CASSIWHGDSGNTIYF. Here the CDR3 DNA reads TGTGCCAGTAGTATATGGCACGGAGACTCTGGAAACACCATATATTTT. The full variable domain, in which reference TRBV19 and TRBJ1-3 provide the parts outside the CDR3, is DGGITQSPKYLFRKEGQNVTLSCEQNLNHDAMYWYRQDPGQGLRLIYYSQIVNDFQKGDIAEGYSVSREKKESFPLTVTSAQKNPTAFYLCASSIWHGDSGNTIYFGEGSWLTVV.

V gene TRBV5-1 combines with J gene TRBJ2-2, with TRBD2 matching 7 bases. J was trimmed by 0 bases and V by 1 base; bases with no gene match: 6. Germline CDR1 reads SGHRS; CDR2 reads YFSETQ. The CDR3 consists of 17 residues. This CDR3 reads CASSLFMGGANTGELFF. In nucleotides, the CDR3 is TGCGCCAGCAGCTTGTTCATGGGGGGGGCGAACACCGGGGAGCTGTTTTTT.

The chain uses TRBV9 and TRBJ1-1; D not resolved. The V end lost 0 bases, the J end lost 2 bases, and 8 bases lay between the germline ends. This CDR3 contains 14 residues. Germline V gives CDR1 SGDLS, CDR2 YYNGEE. The CDR3 DNA follows: TGTGCCAGCAGCGTAGACCCCAGAAACACTGAAGCTTTCTTT. This encodes CASSVDPRNTEAFF.

A few counts support this clone. This rearrangement joins TRBV27 to TRBJ1-6; TRBD1 matches at 10 bases. The ends lost 5 bases at V and 15 bases at J; junction bases unmatched: 13. The CDR3 consists of 15 residues. Germline values: CDR1 MNHEY, CDR2 SMNVEV (reference sequence). The CDR3 DNA reads as TGTGCCAGCAGTCCCCGACAGGGGGCGGGAAACCGCCTCCACTTT. It specifies CASSPRQGAGNRLHF.

V and J are TRBV27 and TRBJ1-2; 8 bases are a match to TRBD1. The V and J ends lost 6 bases and 4 bases, in that order; junction bases with no gene match: 4. Germline V gene data show CDR1 as MNHEY and CDR2 as SMNVEV (reference sequence). CDR3 length: 13 amino acids. As DNA, the CDR3 is TGTGCCAGCAGGTCGGACAGGGTCTATGGCTACACCTTC. It yields the protein CASRSDRVYGYTF.

The rearrangement joins TRBV7-2 to TRBJ2-7; 16 nucleotides match TRBD2. V trimming: 4 bases; J trimming: 6 bases; junction bases outside the gene matches: 9. Germline CDR1 reads SGHTA; CDR2 reads FQGNSA. CDR3 length: 17 residues. CDR3 residues: CASSYGTSGGVQSEQYF. The CDR3 nucleotides read TGTGCCAGCAGCTATGGGACTAGCGGGGGGGTGCAAAGCGAGCAGTACTTC.

V and J are TRBV7-8 and TRBJ2-3; 7 bases match TRBD1. Unmatched junction bases numbered 7, after V lost 6 bases and J lost 1 base. Germline-derived CDR1 and CDR2 are SGHVS and FQNEAQ. The CDR3 spans 15 residues. CDR3 in amino acids: CASSARQGGTDTQYF. In DNA form, the CDR3 reads TGTGCCAGCAGTGCAAGACAGGGCGGCACAGATACGCAGTATTTT.

The chain carries TRBV20-1 and TRBJ1-2; D not certain. The V end was cut by 6 bases, the J end by 8 bases, with 13 bases between. The CDR3 consists of 11 residues. The V gene's germline CDR1 is DFQATT and CDR2 SNEGSKA (reference sequence). The CDR3 reads CSAPPQVGYTF. The CDR3 nucleotides are TGCAGTGCCCCGCCCCAGGTCGGCTACACCTTC.

The chain links TRBV11-2 to TRBJ1-3; 7 positions match TRBD1. Losses at the gene ends were 5 bases for V and 2 bases for J; bases not matched to a gene: 3. Germline V CDR1 and CDR2: SGHAT, FQNNGV. The CDR3 extends over 14 amino acids. The CDR3 here is CASSATGTGNTIYF. The DNA of the CDR3 is TGTGCCAGCAGCGCGACAGGGACTGGAAACACCATATATTTT.

The genes are TRBV30 and TRBJ2-3, with a possible D match to TRBD2 (5 bases). V shed 5 bases and J shed 1 base, with 13 bases lying between them. There are 14 residues in the CDR3. CDR1 GTSNPN and CDR2 SVGIG come from the germline V gene (reference sequence). In DNA form, the CDR3 reads TGTGCCTGGGTTAGACGGGGAGGCACAGATACGCAGTATTTT. Protein sequence: CAWVRRGGTDTQYF.

This chain joins TRBV14 and TRBJ2-7, with D possibly TRBD2 on 6 matching bases. In germline, CDR1 is SGHDN, CDR2 FVKESK. Trimming shortened V by 5 bases and J by 3 bases, and 17 bases separated the two germline ends. The CDR3 is 15 amino acids. DNA for the CDR3: TGTGCCAGCAGCTCTTTTAGCGGAGCCGTCTACGAGCAGTACTTC. Translated, it gives CASSSFSGAVYEQYF.

The chain combines TRBV10-1 with TRBJ2-1; 9 bases map to TRBD1. Germline CDR1 and CDR2: WNHNN and SYGVQD (reference sequence). After removal of 0 bases from V and 3 bases from J, the junction contained 3 bases not matched to a gene. This CDR3 contains 16 residues. The CDR3 DNA reads as TGCGCCAGCAGTGAGTCGGGGACAGGGCTCTACAATGAGCAGTTCTTC. Its translation: CASSESGTGLYNEQFF.

V gene TRBV27 combines with J gene TRBJ1-1; 7 bases agree with TRBD1. The junction had 14 bases not matched to a gene; V was cut back by 6 bases and J by 1 base. The germline V gene encodes CDR1 MNHEY and CDR2 SMNVEV (reference sequence). The CDR3 loop spans 17 amino acids. The CDR3 is CASSRGGQGVGNTEAFF. The CDR3 DNA reads as TGTGCCAGCAGCCGTGGCGGGCAGGGGGTGGGGAACACTGAAGCTTTCTTT.

The chain carries TRBV19 and TRBJ1-1; a possible D gene is TRBD1 (6 bases). Deletions cut 4 bases from V and 13 bases from J, with 19 bases between. This CDR3 is 13 amino acids long. Germline CDR1 reads LNHDA; CDR2 reads SQIVND (reference sequence). Here the CDR3 reads CASSTTGTRTFFF. The CDR3 nucleotides are TGTGCCAGTAGTACGACAGGAACCCGGACTTTTTTCTTT.

The chain couples TRBV11-3 to TRBJ2-2; possible D gene TRBD2, 6 bases. The CDR3 extends over 14 amino acids. Looked up from germline, CDR1 is SGHNT and CDR2 is YENEEA. V was trimmed by 0 bases and J by 5 bases, leaving 7 bases between them. The CDR3 nucleotides read TGTGCCAGCAGCTTAGAGGGGGGAACCGGGGAGCTGTTTTTT. It encodes CASSLEGGTGELFF. The full variable domain, in which reference TRBV11-3 and TRBJ2-2 provide the parts outside the CDR3, is EAGVVQSPRYKIIEKKQPVAFWCNPISGHNTLYWYLQNLGQGPELLIRYENEEAVDDSQLPKDRFSAERLKGVDSTLKIQPAELGDSAVYLCASSLEGGTGELFFGEGSRLTVL.

The V call is TRBV6-5, the J call TRBJ2-2; D is ambiguous. CDR3 size: 14 residues. V was cut by 7 bases and J by 4 bases, with 13 bases left in between. The germline V gene has CDR1 MNHEY and CDR2 SVGAGI. The CDR3 spells CASTKLGPTGELFF. Here the CDR3 DNA reads TGTGCCAGCACCAAACTTGGTCCCACCGGGGAGCTGTTTTTT.

The J gene is TRBJ2-6, the V gene TRBV7-2; 7 bases agree with TRBD1. This CDR3 region has 20 residues. Germline values: CDR1 SGHTA, CDR2 FQGNSA. After removal of 0 bases from V and 0 bases from J, the junction contained 11 bases not matched to a gene. The CDR3 coding sequence is TGTGCCAGCAGCTTAGCCGCCGGGACAGTGCCCTTCTCTGGGGCCAACGTCCTGACTTTC. Its protein is CASSLAAGTVPFSGANVLTF.

The chain links TRBV21-1 to TRBJ2-5; the table's D call, TRBD2, has no DNA check behind it. TRBV21-1 is reported as a pseudogene. The CDR3 covers 13 residues. CDR3 in DNA: TGTGCCAGCAGCAATGGAGGGAAAGGGACCCTGTACTTC. As protein: CASSNGGKGTLYF.

The genes are TRBV20-1 and TRBJ1-5; no definite D call. CDR3 length: 11 residues. Trimming shortened V by 5 bases and J by 5 bases, and 7 bases separated the two germline ends. CDR1 DFQATT and CDR2 SNEGSKA come from the germline V gene (reference sequence). Here the CDR3 reads CSAQAHQPQHF. For the CDR3, the DNA is TGCAGTGCTCAAGCTCATCAGCCCCAGCATTTT.

This clone was detected once. V and J are TRBV5-1 and TRBJ2-5, with 8 bases matching TRBD1. Germline CDR1 and CDR2: SGHRS and YFSETQ. CDR3 length equals 15 residues. V gave up 3 bases and J gave up 2 bases; unmatched junction bases: 6. The CDR3 spells CASSYGQGRQETQYF. In nucleotides, the CDR3 is TGCGCCAGCAGCTATGGACAGGGACGGCAAGAGACCCAGTACTTC.

V usage is TRBV30 and J usage is TRBJ1-2, with D possibly TRBD1 on 6 matching bases. V was shortened by 6 bases and J by 5 bases, with 16 bases between the two germline ends. In germline, CDR1 is GTSNPN, CDR2 SVGIG (reference sequence). The CDR3 has 13 residues. In DNA form, the CDR3 reads TGTGCCTGTCACCAAGGGGGTTTGTATGGCTACACCTTC. As protein: CACHQGGLYGYTF.